The 30 T cell receptor beta chains below were found in one sample sequenced in a study of blood T cell repertoires in COVID-19. Data came from immunoSEQ multiplex PCR; TCRdb stores just in-frame clones and leaves some out. Among approximately 220,000 clones listed, roughly 84% were seen once. The specimen was PBMCs or T cells enriched from blood (not recorded which). Receptor source: a woman aged 40 to 50 who had recovered from COVID-19.

This chain uses TRBV11-2 with TRBJ1-1; D not certain. The CDR3 loop spans 13 amino acids. V shed 6 bases and J shed 7 bases, with 15 bases lying between them. Germline V gives CDR1 SGHAT, CDR2 FQNNGV. CDR3 DNA sequence: TGTGCCAGCAGTCTCCAGCCCGAGGGTGAAGCTTTCTTT. Amino acid sequence: CASSLQPEGEAFF.

With respect to this clone: The sample holds other DNA sequences that translate to the same CDR3. This rearrangement joins TRBV3-1 (or the pseudogene TRBV3-2) to TRBJ2-2; a possible D gene is TRBD2 (6 bases). This CDR3 contains 14 residues. Trimming removed 4 bases at V and 4 bases at J, with 10 bases between. Germline assignment: CDR1 LGHDT and CDR2 YNNKEL (reference sequence). CDR3 nucleotides: TGTGCCAGCAGCCCCCGGGACTCCACCGGGGAGCTGTTTTTT. This gives the protein CASSPRDSTGELFF.

This chain connects TRBV19 to TRBJ2-1; TRBD1 is a possible D gene (5 bases). CDR3 size: 15 residues. Deletions cut 0 bases from V and 4 bases from J, with 10 bases between. Germline assignment: CDR1 LNHDA and CDR2 SQIVND (reference sequence). The CDR3 DNA reads TGTGCCAGTAGTATAGAAGGACAAATATACAATGAGCAGTTCTTC. Amino acid sequence: CASSIEGQIYNEQFF.

This chain connects TRBV2 to TRBJ2-5; the D gene is possibly TRBD2 (6 bases). V dropped 8 bases and J dropped 0 bases, with 13 bases sitting between them. This CDR3 is 14 amino acids long. Germline CDR1 and CDR2: SNHLY and FYNNEI. As DNA, the CDR3 is TGTGCCAGCGGGGAAGGCGGGAACCAAGAGACCCAGTACTTC. Translation: CASGEGGNQETQYF.

The CDR3 spells CASGQGTSSGNTIYF. The DNA for the CDR3 is TGTGCTAGTGGACAGGGAACCAGCTCTGGAAACACCATATATTTT. V and J are TRBV12-5 and TRBJ1-3, with a weak D call TRBD1 (6 bases). Germline CDR1 LGHNT, CDR2 FRNRAP. V shed 6 bases and J shed 0 bases, with 12 bases lying between them. The CDR3 sequence is 15 residues long.

V is TRBV29-1 and J is TRBJ1-4; tentatively, D is TRBD1 (5 bases). The CDR3 length is 13 residues. The V gene's germline CDR1 is SQVTM and CDR2 ANQGSEA. Trimming pared 2 bases from V and 7 bases from J, leaving 11 bases between. The CDR3 loop is CSVERGGGEKLFF. The CDR3 DNA reads as TGCAGCGTTGAAAGGGGAGGTGGTGAAAAACTGTTTTTT. Variable domain in full (rest from reference TRBV29-1 and TRBJ1-4): SAVISQKPSRDICQRGTSLTIQCQVDSQVTMMFWYRQQPGQSLTLIATANQGSEATYESGFVIDKFPISRPNLTFSTLTVSNMSPEDSSIYLCSVERGGGEKLFFGSGTQLSVL.

V is TRBV7-8 and J is TRBJ1-1; 7 bases match TRBD1. Germline V gives CDR1 SGHVS, CDR2 FQNEAQ. The CDR3 is 16 amino acids. The J segment lost 1 base and the V segment lost 4 bases, leaving 9 bases of the junction unmatched. The CDR3 nucleotides read TGTGCCAGCAGCTCCTCGACTAACAGGGGGAACACTGAAGCTTTCTTT. Protein: CASSSSTNRGNTEAFF.

J is TRBJ2-3 and V is TRBV30; no firm D call. Per the germline V gene, CDR1 is GTSNPN and CDR2 is SVGIG (reference sequence). Trimming stripped 1 base from V and 0 bases from J, with 11 bases between. The CDR3 extends over 15 amino acids. CDR3 residues: CAWSGLSSSTDTQYF. The CDR3 coding sequence is TGTGCCTGGAGTGGACTGTCTTCTAGCACAGATACGCAGTATTTT.

Turning to this clone: In the same sample, other DNA sequences code for this CDR3. The J gene is TRBJ2-2, the V gene TRBV29-1, with 9 nucleotides matching TRBD1. The J segment lost 5 bases and the V segment lost 6 bases, leaving 4 bases of the junction unmatched. The CDR3 consists of 13 residues. The germline CDR1 and CDR2 sequences are SQVTM and ANQGSEA. The CDR3 is CSVVTGGTGELFF. In DNA form, the CDR3 reads TGCAGCGTGGTGACAGGGGGGACCGGGGAGCTGTTTTTT.

This chain links TRBV19 with TRBJ2-3; 9 nucleotides align to TRBD1. Trimming cost V 8 bases and J 1 base; bases outside gene matches: 1. The CDR3 extends over 13 amino acids. The germline gives CDR1 LNHDA, CDR2 SQIVND (reference sequence). The CDR3 is CASRTGGTDTQYF. CDR3 bases: TGTGCCAGTCGGACAGGGGGCACAGATACGCAGTATTTT.

This clone was seen only once. V gene TRBV11-2 combines with J gene TRBJ1-3; 7 bases fit TRBD1. Germline CDR1 reads SGHAT; CDR2 reads FQNNGV. The CDR3 contains 15 residues. Trimming at V came to 2 bases and at J to 3 bases, leaving 4 bases not matched to a gene. This chain's CDR3 is CASSLTGARGNTIYF. CDR3 coding DNA: TGTGCCAGCAGCTTAACAGGGGCGCGTGGAAACACCATATATTTT. Together with reference TRBV11-2 and TRBJ1-3, the CDR3 gives the full variable domain: EAGVAQSPRYKIIEKRQSVAFWCNPISGHATLYWYQQILGQGPKLLIQFQNNGVVDDSQLPKDRFSAERLKGVDSTLKIQPAKLEDSAVYLCASSLTGARGNTIYFGEGSWLTVV.

The chain recombines TRBV5-5 with TRBJ1-4; D remains ambiguous. In germline, CDR1 is SGHKS, CDR2 YYEKEE (reference sequence). There are 16 residues in the CDR3. The V end lost 0 bases, the J end lost 4 bases, and 13 bases lay between the germline ends. Written as DNA, the CDR3 is TGTGCCAGCAGCTTGGACGCCCGCTATGGTAATGAAAAACTGTTTTTT. It specifies CASSLDARYGNEKLFF. Drawing the rest from reference TRBV5-5 and TRBJ1-4, the complete variable domain is DAGVTQSPTHLIKTRGQQVTLRCSPISGHKSVSWYQQVLGQGPQFIFQYYEKEERGRGNFPDRFSARQFPNYSSELNVNALLLGDSALYLCASSLDARYGNEKLFFGSGTQLSVL.

The rearrangement uses TRBV2 and TRBJ2-4, with TRBD1 identical over 9 bases. The CDR3 covers 13 residues. Germline CDR1 SNHLY, CDR2 FYNNEI. J gave up 9 bases and V 4 bases, and 4 bases lay outside the gene matches. CDR3 loop: CASSGDRGGIQYF. The CDR3 bases are TGTGCCAGCAGTGGTGACAGGGGGGGCATTCAGTACTTC.

The CDR3 DNA is TGTGCCAGCAGCCCAGACCCCGGACAGGGGAGGTACTATGGCTACACCTTC. Its protein is CASSPDPGQGRYYGYTF. V is TRBV7-8 and J is TRBJ1-2, with 9 bases aligning to TRBD1. The junction had 13 bases not matched to a gene; V was cut back by 5 bases and J by 3 bases. The CDR3 has 17 amino acids. Germline V lookup: CDR1 SGHVS, CDR2 FQNEAQ.

V and J are TRBV24-1 and TRBJ2-5; D perhaps matches TRBD1 (5 bases). There are 14 residues in the CDR3. Trimming stripped 0 bases from V and 3 bases from J, with 7 bases between. Germline V lookup: CDR1 KGHDR, CDR2 SFDVKD. CDR3 region: CATSDLGREETQYF. The CDR3 DNA is TGTGCCACCAGTGATTTGGGCAGGGAAGAGACCCAGTACTTC.

The chain recombines TRBV5-5 with TRBJ2-5, with TRBD1 matching 8 bases. CDR3 length: 13 residues. V gave up 7 bases and J gave up 4 bases; unmatched junction bases: 6. CDR1 is SGHKS and CDR2 is YYEKEE in the germline V gene (reference sequence). CDR3 bases: TGTGCCAGCGTCAGCCAGGGGGCAGAGACCCAGTACTTC. Residues: CASVSQGAETQYF.

This clone appeared a few times. The J gene is TRBJ2-3, the V gene TRBV6-1, with 9 nucleotides matching TRBD1. The CDR3 runs to 14 residues. V dropped 1 base and J dropped 4; count of bases not matched to a gene: 0. Germline values: CDR1 MNHNS, CDR2 SASEGT. This CDR3 is CASSEGQGADTQYF. CDR3 nucleotides: TGTGCCAGCAGTGAAGGACAGGGGGCAGATACGCAGTATTTT.

This chain's CDR3 is CASTIGQGTRRSTEAFF. In DNA form, the CDR3 reads TGTGCCAGCACCATAGGACAGGGAACCCGAAGGAGCACTGAAGCTTTCTTT. The chain carries TRBV2 and TRBJ1-1, with 8 bases matching TRBD1. Germline-derived CDR1 and CDR2 are SNHLY and FYNNEI. J gave up 4 bases and V 7 bases, and 17 bases lay outside the gene matches. The CDR3 runs 17 residues.

The gene calls are TRBV11-3 and TRBJ1-1; 11 bases line up with TRBD1. Trimming at V came to 5 bases and at J to 8 bases, leaving 4 bases not matched to a gene. This CDR3 has 13 amino acids. CDR1 and CDR2 (germline): SGHNT, YENEEA. DNA of the CDR3: TGTGCCAGCAGCCCCCGGGACAGGGGGGAAGCTTTCTTT. This encodes CASSPRDRGEAFF.

The chain joins TRBV9 to TRBJ1-1; 8 nucleotides align to TRBD1. The CDR3 covers 15 residues. J gave up 3 bases and V 4 bases, and 8 bases lay outside the gene matches. Germline V gene data show CDR1 as SGDLS and CDR2 as YYNGEE. The CDR3 sequence is CASSLGQGEDTEAFF. The CDR3 DNA sequence: TGTGCCAGCAGCCTAGGACAGGGCGAGGACACTGAAGCTTTCTTT.

This chain joins TRBV24-1 and TRBJ2-2, with D maybe TRBD2 (5 bases). V dropped 1 base and J dropped 4 bases, with 9 bases sitting between them. This CDR3 is built from 15 residues. In germline, CDR1 is KGHDR, CDR2 SFDVKD. CDR3 loop: CATSDFRLPTGELFF. The CDR3 region has the DNA TGTGCCACCAGTGATTTTAGACTACCCACCGGGGAGCTGTTTTTT.

This rearrangement joins TRBV12-3 or TRBV12-4 to TRBJ1-2; TRBD1 aligns across 9 bases. V trimming: 7 bases; J trimming: 8 bases; junction bases outside the gene matches: 8. The CDR3 spans 13 residues. CDR3 sequence: CASTVDRGVGYTF. The CDR3 DNA is TGTGCCAGCACCGTGGACAGGGGAGTCGGCTACACCTTC.

The V call is TRBV27, the J call TRBJ2-1; no clear D gene. The germline V gene encodes CDR1 MNHEY and CDR2 SMNVEV (reference sequence). V lost 5 bases to trimming and J lost 6 bases, with 17 bases between them. The CDR3 totals 15 residues. CDR3 DNA: TGTGCCAGCAGTCCCACGAACACCGCCAGCAATGAGCAGTTCTTC. Translating it yields CASSPTNTASNEQFF.

The chain couples TRBV18 to TRBJ1-1, with D unresolved. The V gene lost 4 bases and the J gene lost 3 bases, with 9 bases spanning the gap. This CDR3 has 13 amino acids. Germline loops: CDR1 KGHSH, CDR2 LQKENI. Here the CDR3 DNA reads TGTGCCAGCTCACAAAGGCGGGACACTGAAGCTTTCTTT. It specifies CASSQRRDTEAFF.

This rearrangement joins TRBV12-3 or TRBV12-4 to TRBJ2-7; 7 bases are a match to TRBD2. J was trimmed by 3 bases and V by 7 bases; bases with no gene match: 6. The CDR3 length is 13 residues. In nucleotides, the CDR3 is TGTGCCAGCACCTGGGCGGGAGACTACGAGCAGTACTTC. This codes for CASTWAGDYEQYF.

With regard to this clone: Other DNA sequences in the same sample also yield this CDR3. V is TRBV7-2 and J is TRBJ2-2; 11 bases are a match to TRBD2. Germline CDR1 SGHTA, CDR2 FQGNSA. V lost 4 bases and J lost 5; bases outside the gene matches: 3. The CDR3 spans 15 residues. CDR3 amino acids: CASSSGLAETGELFF. In DNA, the CDR3 is TGTGCCAGCAGCTCGGGACTAGCGGAGACCGGGGAGCTGTTTTTT.

This clone was counted a single time. The gene calls are TRBV28 and TRBJ1-3; D may be TRBD1 (5 bases). Germline V gives CDR1 MDHEN, CDR2 SYDVKM. The CDR3 is made up of 19 amino acids. Trimming took 4 bases from V and 0 from J, leaving 22 bases between them. CDR3 amino acids: CASSSTRGRGPYSGNTIYF. CDR3 DNA: TGTGCCAGCAGTTCCACTCGCGGGAGGGGCCCATACTCTGGAAACACCATATATTTT.

The chain recombines TRBV19 with TRBJ2-7; possible D gene TRBD2, 6 bases. Trimming pared 6 bases from V and 1 base from J, leaving 13 bases between. This CDR3 is built from 14 residues. Per the germline V gene, CDR1 is LNHDA and CDR2 is SQIVND (reference sequence). The CDR3 is CASSEAGQSYEQYV. The CDR3 region has the DNA TGTGCCAGTAGCGAAGCGGGCCAATCCTACGAGCAGTACGTC.

This clone was recorded a few times. This chain uses TRBV7-9 with TRBJ1-2; a possible D gene is TRBD1 (6 bases). Germline V gene lookup returns CDR1 SEHNR and CDR2 FQNEAQ (reference sequence). The CDR3 length is 15 residues. V lost 4 bases to trimming and J lost 8 bases, with 20 bases between them. CDR3 nucleotide sequence: TGTGCCAGCAGCTCCTACCTTGGACAGCTTGGGGGCTACACCTTC. Protein: CASSSYLGQLGGYTF. Filled out from reference TRBV7-9 and TRBJ1-2, the complete variable domain reads DTGVSQNPRHKITKRGQNVTFRCDPISEHNRLYWYRQTLGQGPEFLTYFQNEAQLEKSRLLSDRFSAERPKGSFSTLEIQRTEQGDSAMYLCASSSYLGQLGGYTFGSGTRLTVV.

The chain uses TRBV19 and TRBJ2-1; 9 bases match TRBD2. Germline V lookup: CDR1 LNHDA, CDR2 SQIVND (reference sequence). J lost 8 bases, V lost 5 bases, and 4 bases had no gene match. CDR3 size: 13 residues. The chain's CDR3 is CASSEGLADEQFF. The DNA of the CDR3 is TGTGCCAGTAGTGAGGGACTAGCAGATGAGCAGTTCTTC.